Listed below are T cell receptor beta chains from one sample, sequenced in a study of T cell responses to AZD1222 COVID-19 vaccine. Using immunoSEQ multiplex PCR, the repertoire was profiled, and TCRdb retains in-frame clones only, with some absent. The sample lists around 150,000 clones, roughly 94% occurring once. The specimen comprised peripheral blood, sampled on day 0 of AZD1222 vaccination. These receptor sequences come from an adult in good health. CDR3s include the opening cysteine and the closing phenylalanine or tryptophan. Each record gives: CDR3 DNA, CDR3 protein, clone size, V gene, J gene, D gene. A D gene is named only where the DNA matches it firmly. The listing skips clone size in some rows; elsewhere it reads once, few, many or a size class.

TGTGCCAGCAGCCGGAGTAGCACTAATGAAAAACTGTTTTTT	CASSRSSTNEKLFF	NA	TRBV3-1/TRBV3-2	TRBJ1-4	NA
TGTGCCAGCAGCCCCAGGTTCAGGTTGGCTGAAGCTTTCTTT	CASSPRFRLAEAFF	NA	TRBV14	TRBJ1-1	NA
TGTGCCAGCAGCCTGGGTAATCAGCCCCAGCATTTT	CASSLGNQPQHF	NA	TRBV3-1/TRBV3-2	TRBJ1-5	NA
TGTGCCAGCCGCCAGCCCTCTAATGAAAAACTGTTTTTT	CASRQPSNEKLFF	few	TRBV28	TRBJ1-4	NA
TGTGCCAGCAGTTACTCCAGGGTTTATAACATTCAGTACTTC	CASSYSRVYNIQYF	NA	TRBV6-6	TRBJ2-4	NA
TGCAGCGTTGCTCGAGGGAACACTGAAGCTTTCTTT	CSVARGNTEAFF	NA	TRBV29-1	TRBJ1-1	NA
TGTGCCAGCAGTCACTGGGACAGGAGGAACACTGAAGCTTTCTTT	CASSHWDRRNTEAFF	NA	TRBV5-4	TRBJ1-1	TRBD1
TGCGCCAGCAGCTTGGCGGCAGCGAATGAAAAACTGTTTTTT	CASSLAAANEKLFF	NA	TRBV5-1	TRBJ1-4	NA
TGTGCCAGCAGCTTAGATGGACTAGCCTTTTACAATGAGCAGTTCTTC	CASSLDGLAFYNEQFF	NA	TRBV11-2	TRBJ2-1	TRBD2
TGTGCCAGCAGTAGAGGGGGGAATCAGCCCCAGCATTTT	CASSRGGNQPQHF	NA	TRBV27	TRBJ1-5	NA
TGTGCCAGCAGCATCGGGACAGGGTTTAATGAAAAACTGTTTTTT	CASSIGTGFNEKLFF	NA	TRBV7-9	TRBJ1-4	TRBD1
TGTGCCAGCAGTTCACGGGATAATTCACCCCTCCACTTT	CASSSRDNSPLHF	NA	TRBV6-5	TRBJ1-6	NA
TGTGCCAGCAGGGAAGGGATGGATGAGCAGTTCTTC	CASREGMDEQFF	once	TRBV2	TRBJ2-1	NA
TGTGCCAGCAGCCCGGGACAGACGAACACCGGGGAGCTGTTTTTT	CASSPGQTNTGELFF	NA	TRBV3-1/TRBV3-2	TRBJ2-2	TRBD1
TGTGCCAGCAGCTTGCACGAGACCCAGTACTTC	CASSLHETQYF	NA	TRBV5-6	TRBJ2-5	NA
TGTGCTAGTGGTAGTTTTTTCACTGAAGCTTTCTTT	CASGSFFTEAFF	NA	TRBV12-5	TRBJ1-1	NA
TGTGCCAGCAGCCCAAGACCAGGGACGGGGGCGCAGTATTTT	CASSPRPGTGAQYF	NA	TRBV7-3	TRBJ2-3	NA
TGTGCCAGCCGGGGGGACAGCTTCTATGGCTACACCTTC	CASRGDSFYGYTF	NA	TRBV28	TRBJ1-2	TRBD1
TGTGCCAGCAGCTTATCTGCGACTAGCGGTGTCGCGAACACCGGGGAGCTGTTTTTT	CASSLSATSGVANTGELFF	NA	TRBV7-2	TRBJ2-2	TRBD2
TGTGCCAGCAGCGTAGGTTCAGTTCAAGGCTATGGCTACACCTTC	CASSVGSVQGYGYTF	NA	TRBV9	TRBJ1-2	NA
TGTGCCAGCAGTGAAGACTCGAGTGCGAACACCGGGGAGCTGTTTTTT	CASSEDSSANTGELFF	NA	TRBV2	TRBJ2-2	NA
TGTGCCAGCAGGGGGGGGACAGGACCTAACTATGGCTACACCTTC	CASRGGTGPNYGYTF	NA	TRBV28	TRBJ1-2	TRBD1
TGTGCCAGCACCGAGGGGCAGGGTGGAAATGAGCAGTTCTTC	CASTEGQGGNEQFF	NA	TRBV6-5	TRBJ2-1	NA
TGTGCCAGCCCCTCAGCGGCTAACTATGGCTACACCTTC	CASPSAANYGYTF	NA	TRBV2	TRBJ1-2	NA
TGTGCCAGCACTAGCGGGGGAGGAAACATTCAGTACTTC	CASTSGGGNIQYF	NA	TRBV5-4	TRBJ2-4	TRBD2
TGTGCCAGCAGCCAAGAGGACACTGGAAACACCATATATTTT	CASSQEDTGNTIYF	NA	TRBV3-1/TRBV3-2	TRBJ1-3	NA
TGTGCCAGCAGCCAAGGCGCTAGCGGAGCCCAAGAGACCCAGTACTTC	CASSQGASGAQETQYF	NA	TRBV3-1/TRBV3-2	TRBJ2-5	TRBD2
TGTGCCAGCAGTGAGTTGCGGGGGGGCAACACCGGGGAGCTGTTTTTT	CASSELRGGNTGELFF	NA	TRBV6-1	TRBJ2-2	TRBD2
TGTGCCAGCAGCTGGGGACTAGCGGGGGGGCTGGTAGAGACCCAGTACTTC	CASSWGLAGGLVETQYF	NA	TRBV5-5	TRBJ2-5	TRBD2
TGTGCCAGCAGCCTAGAGTTGACCACTGAAGCTTTCTTT	CASSLELTTEAFF	NA	TRBV3-1/TRBV3-2	TRBJ1-1	NA
TGTGCCAGCACCTCTACAGTCTCCTCCGGGGAGCTGTTTTTT	CASTSTVSSGELFF	NA	TRBV13	TRBJ2-2	NA
TGTGCCAGTAGTCACCTAGGGAGTGAGCAGTTCTTC	CASSHLGSEQFF	NA	TRBV19	TRBJ2-1	NA
TGTGCCAGCAGCGGCGGGGGTCTTTATGGCTACACCTTC	CASSGGGLYGYTF	NA	TRBV7-9	TRBJ1-2	NA
TGTGCCAGTAGTCGGACAGGGATCCCAGATACGCAGTATTTT	CASSRTGIPDTQYF	NA	TRBV19	TRBJ2-3	TRBD1
TGTGCCAGCAGTTCAACTAGCGGGAGAGCCACAGATACGCAGTATTTT	CASSSTSGRATDTQYF	NA	TRBV6-2/TRBV6-3	TRBJ2-3	TRBD2